These T cell receptor beta chains were read from a single sample in a study of T cells in Graves' hyperthyroidism and ophthalmopathy. TCRdb independently ran MiXCR on the multiplex PCR reads; one entry per CDR3 protein. There are about 150,000 distinct CDR3 sequences in the sample; approximately 24% occur only once, and over 60% lies in the top ten. The sample consisted of blood. All receptors derive from a woman in her 50s with Graves' hyperthyroidism that later progressed to Graves' ophthalmopathy. CDR3s include the opening cysteine and the closing phenylalanine or tryptophan. The order of the fields is D gene, V gene, clone size, J gene, CDR3 DNA, CDR3 protein. The D gene is left open where the match is weak. Where a row states a size, it is once, few, many or the class of an expanded clone; other rows omit it.

TRBD1	TRBV7-7	few	TRBJ2-5	TGTGCTAGCAGCTCCACGGACAGGGGCTCGGAGACCCAGTACTTC	CASSSTDRGSETQYF
NA	TRBV19	NA	TRBJ2-2	TGTGCCAGTAGTATCTGGGGGGCACCGGGCACCGGGGAGCTGTTTTTT	CASSIWGAPGTGELFF
TRBD2	TRBV7-8	many	TRBJ2-1	TGTGCCAGCAGCCACGGACTAGCGGCATACAATGAGCAGTTCTTC	CASSHGLAAYNEQFF
TRBD1	TRBV7-9	NA	TRBJ2-5	TGTGCCAGCAGCTTAACAGGGGGCCCAGAGACCCAGTACTTC	CASSLTGGPETQYF
TRBD2	TRBV3-1	NA	TRBJ2-7	TGTGCCAGCAGCCAAGACCTACTAGCGGGAGTAGGGGAGCAGTACTTC	CASSQDLLAGVGEQYF
NA	TRBV3-1	once	TRBJ2-5	TGTGCCAGCAGCCGAAGGGGAAATGAGGAGGAGACCCAGTACTTC	CASSRRGNEEETQYF
TRBD2	TRBV6-1	many	TRBJ2-7	TGTGCCAGCAGTGAGGGACTAGCGGGAGCATACGAGCAGTACTTC	CASSEGLAGAYEQYF
NA	TRBV20-1	many	TRBJ2-7	TGCAGTGCCCCCCCCCGGACTCGGAGCTCCTACGAGCAGTACTTC	CSAPPRTRSSYEQYF
NA	TRBV5-1	NA	TRBJ2-7	TGCGCCAGCAGGAACAATGGCGAGCAGTACTTC	CASRNNGEQYF
TRBD1	TRBV19	few	TRBJ1-6	TGTGCCAGTACCAAGGGACAGGCTAATTCACCCCTCCACTTT	CASTKGQANSPLHF
NA	TRBV2	many	TRBJ1-4	TGTGCCAGCAGTGAAGACCGGGCAGGACGGGAAAAACTGTTTTTT	CASSEDRAGREKLFF
NA	TRBV7-9	NA	TRBJ2-1	NA	CASSLASGRANNEQFF
TRBD2	TRBV20-1	few	TRBJ2-5	TGCAGTGCTAGACTAGCGGGAGTTTTTTTCGAGGAGACCCAGTACTTC	CSARLAGVFFEETQYF
NA	TRBV28	many	TRBJ1-1	TGTGCCAGCGAAAGTTCGGCCGTTAACACTGAAGCTTTCTTT	CASESSAVNTEAFF
NA	TRBV5-1	many	TRBJ1-6	TGCGCCAGCAGCTTGGCTGGAACCAATTCACCCCTCCACTTT	CASSLAGTNSPLHF